These 30 T cell receptor beta chains originate from one sample sequenced in a study of post-analysis software for immune sequencing data. Antigen specificity for these receptors is unknown. Unique molecular identifiers were carried by the TCR beta cDNA libraries. Each CDR3 protein gets one entry after TCRdb re-called the PCR reads with MiXCR. Here the sample spans roughly 570,000 distinct CDR3 sequences, 34% being singletons. General study findings and limits: The study found TRBV5-6, TRBV5-1 and TRBV20-1 among 5 or 6 TRBV segments more frequent in patients than controls.

Sample: blood. Receptor source: a girl aged 2-17 years with multiple sclerosis.

V and J are TRBV12-3 or TRBV12-4 and TRBJ1-2, with a tentative D call TRBD1 (5 bases). This CDR3 is 13 amino acids long. Trimming took off 6 bases at V and 4 bases at J, with 12 bases between the two ends. The CDR3, as DNA: TGTGCCAGCAGACCCGACAGCCTCTATGGCTACACCTTC. Residues: CASRPDSLYGYTF.

This clonotype has more than one count but fewer than ten. V and J are TRBV20-1 and TRBJ1-5; 8 bases match TRBD1. The germline V gene encodes CDR1 DFQATT and CDR2 SNEGSKA (reference sequence). The ends lost 5 bases at V and 1 base at J; junction bases unmatched: 7. The CDR3 spans 15 residues. DNA for the CDR3: TGCAGTGCTCTCGACAGGGGAGAAAGCAATCAGCCCCAGCATTTT. Amino acids: CSALDRGESNQPQHF.

This clonotype was picked up a small number of times. The chain combines TRBV29-1 with TRBJ1-1; no clear D. The CDR3 totals 12 residues. Germline V gene lookup returns CDR1 SQVTM and CDR2 ANQGSEA. Trimming pared 0 bases from V and 5 bases from J, leaving 7 bases between. CDR3 nucleotides: TGCAGCGTTGAAGATGGTTTAACTGAAGCTTTCTTT. This translates into CSVEDGLTEAFF.

The chain combines TRBV19 with TRBJ1-1, with TRBD1 as a possible D gene (6 bases). The V end lost 7 bases, the J end lost 4 bases, and 13 bases lay between the germline ends. The CDR3 is 13 amino acids. Germline V lookup: CDR1 LNHDA, CDR2 SQIVND (reference sequence). In DNA, the CDR3 is TGTGCCAGTACTTCTAGGGGGAGCACTGAAGCTTTCTTT. Encoded protein: CASTSRGSTEAFF.

This clonotype showed up just a few times. The chain uses TRBV5-1 and TRBJ1-4; D call uncertain. The V gene lost 1 base and the J gene lost 7 bases, with 11 bases spanning the gap. Per germline, CDR1 SGHRS and CDR2 YFSETQ. This CDR3 has 14 amino acids. The CDR3, as DNA: TGCGCCAGCAGCTTGTGGCCAGAGGGTGAAAAACTGTTTTTT. Translated, it gives CASSLWPEGEKLFF.

The CDR3 protein is CASSFHRTGREKARETQYF. The CDR3 DNA follows: TGTGCCAGCAGTTTTCACCGGACAGGGAGGGAGAAGGCAAGGGAGACCCAGTACTTC. V gene TRBV28 combines with J gene TRBJ2-5; TRBD1 might be the D (8 bases). The CDR3 has 19 residues. Trimming stripped 3 bases from V and 5 bases from J, with 28 bases between. Germline-derived CDR1 and CDR2 are MDHEN and SYDVKM.

The rearrangement joins TRBV12-3 or TRBV12-4 to TRBJ1-1; the match to TRBD1 covers 7 bases. The length of the CDR3 is 12 residues. The junction had 4 bases not matched to a gene; V was cut back by 5 bases and J by 7 bases. CDR3 sequence (DNA): TGTGCCAGCAGTCCACAGGGGTTTGAAGCTTTCTTT. It specifies CASSPQGFEAFF.

This clonotype appeared many times. The chain employs TRBV29-1 and TRBJ1-2, with D unresolved. The CDR3 length is 14 residues. V was clipped by 1 base and J by 0 bases, with 9 bases between them. The germline gives CDR1 SQVTM, CDR2 ANQGSEA. CDR3 nucleotide sequence: TGCAGCGTTGAAGGCGAGGGCGCTAACTATGGCTACACCTTC. Amino acids: CSVEGEGANYGYTF.

The genes are TRBV6-1 and TRBJ2-2, with TRBD1 identical over 8 bases. Germline assignment: CDR1 MNHNS and CDR2 SASEGT. The ends lost 2 bases at V and 0 bases at J; junction bases unmatched: 2. The CDR3 extends over 16 amino acids. The CDR3 sequence: CASSEIQGANTGELFF. Written as DNA, the CDR3 is TGTGCCAGCAGTGAAATACAGGGGGCGAACACCGGGGAGCTGTTTTTT.

V gene TRBV5-1 combines with J gene TRBJ2-7; TRBD1 matches at 7 bases. V was pared by 4 bases and J by 7 bases, with 8 bases of the junction left unmatched. Germline CDR1 is SGHRS and CDR2 is YFSETQ. This CDR3 contains 13 residues. CDR3 residues: CASSLWTGDEQYF. The DNA of the CDR3 is TGCGCCAGCAGCCTGTGGACAGGTGATGAGCAGTACTTC.

The rearrangement uses TRBV6-1 and TRBJ2-1, with 9 nucleotides matching TRBD2. This CDR3 contains 16 residues. With 7 bases clipped from V and 6 bases from J, the junction kept 13 bases outside the gene matches. Germline assignment: CDR1 MNHNS and CDR2 SASEGT. The CDR3 DNA reads as TGTGCCAGCACCAACACCCCGGGACTAGCCTTCAATGAGCAGTTCTTC. This encodes CASTNTPGLAFNEQFF.

Comment on this clonotype: Germline is not matched at one junction end, which may reflect a read error. The chain has TRBV18 and TRBJ2-5, with D unresolved. CDR1 and CDR2 from the germline V gene are KGHSH and LQKENI. This CDR3 contains 11 residues. The CDR3 is CASSPKETRYF. The CDR3 region has the DNA TGTGCCAGCTCGCCAAAGGAGACCCGGTACTTC.

This rearrangement joins TRBV10-3 to TRBJ2-3; 8 bases are a match to TRBD1. The CDR3 has 15 amino acids. V dropped 3 bases and J dropped 2; count of bases not matched to a gene: 4. In germline, CDR1 is ENHRY, CDR2 SYGVKD. CDR3 in amino acids: CAISDRTGHTDTQYF. In nucleotides, the CDR3 is TGTGCCATCAGTGACAGGACAGGGCACACAGATACGCAGTATTTT.

The chain links TRBV7-9 to TRBJ2-1, with D unresolved. CDR3 length: 16 amino acids. Looked up from germline, CDR1 is SEHNR and CDR2 is FQNEAQ (reference sequence). The V end lost 6 bases, the J end lost 2 bases, and 17 bases lay between the germline ends. The CDR3 nucleotides are TGTGCCAGCAGACCAGATACGGGCGGTCCCTACAATGAGCAGTTCTTC. Translated: CASRPDTGGPYNEQFF.

Only a few counts were recorded for this clonotype. The chain joins TRBV2 to TRBJ2-7, with D maybe TRBD1 (5 bases). With the DNA end fitting TRBJ2-5 better, the J assignment may be wrong. This CDR3 has 16 amino acids. The germline V gene has CDR1 SNHLY and CDR2 FYNNEI. The CDR3 spells CASSVDSSRWEETQYF. Here the CDR3 DNA reads TGTGCCAGCAGTGTCGACAGCTCGCGGTGGGAAGAGACCCAGTACTTC.

This clonotype was counted a few times. The chain joins TRBV7-6 to TRBJ2-5, with TRBD2 matching 7 bases. CDR3 length: 14 residues. Germline loops: CDR1 SGHVS, CDR2 FNYEAQ. The J segment lost 1 base and the V segment lost 3 bases, leaving 2 bases of the junction unmatched. The CDR3 coding sequence is TGTGCCAGCAGCTTGGGGGGGTTCCAAGAGACCCAGTACTTC. This sequence encodes CASSLGGFQETQYF. Drawing the rest from reference TRBV7-6 and TRBJ2-5, the complete variable domain is GAGVSQSPRYKVTKRGQDVALRCDPISGHVSLYWYRQALGQGPEFLTYFNYEAQQDKSGLPNDRFSAERPEGSISTLTIQRTEQRDSAMYRCASSLGGFQETQYFGPGTRLLVL.

The gene calls are TRBV5-1 and TRBJ2-1, with D possibly TRBD1 on 6 matching bases. The CDR3 totals 14 residues. Germline assignment: CDR1 SGHRS and CDR2 YFSETQ. V lost 4 bases and J lost 10, with 18 bases in between. CDR3 nucleotide sequence: TGCGCCAGCAGCAGGCCCGGGACACTGGGAGAGCAGTTCTTC. Protein sequence: CASSRPGTLGEQFF. Based on the CDR3 plus reference TRBV5-1 and TRBJ2-1, the full variable domain is KAGVTQTPRYLIKTRGQQVTLSCSPISGHRSVSWYQQTPGQGLQFLFEYFSETQRNKGNFPGRFSGRQFSNSRSEMNVSTLELGDSALYLCASSRPGTLGEQFFGPGTRLTVL.

This chain uses TRBV18 with TRBJ2-1; 15 bases map to TRBD2. The V segment lost 3 bases and the J segment 8 bases; nucleotides outside the gene matches: 2. In germline, CDR1 is KGHSH, CDR2 LQKENI. This CDR3 contains 15 residues. CDR3 DNA: TGTGCCAGCTCACCTGGGACTAGCGGGGGGCATGAGCAGTTCTTC. Translation: CASSPGTSGGHEQFF.

This clonotype was detected many times. The chain couples TRBV7-8 to TRBJ2-7; TRBD1 is a possible D gene (5 bases). The CDR3 contains 16 residues. V was cut by 0 bases and J by 3 bases, with 15 bases left in between. Germline CDR1 and CDR2: SGHVS and FQNEAQ. The CDR3 region is CASSLALDPRGYEQYF. As DNA, the CDR3 is TGTGCCAGCAGCTTAGCGCTCGACCCTAGGGGCTACGAGCAGTACTTC. Drawing the rest from reference TRBV7-8 and TRBJ2-7, the complete variable domain is GAGVSQSPRYKVAKRGQDVALRCDPISGHVSLFWYQQALGQGPEFLTYFQNEAQLDKSGLPSDRFFAERPEGSVSTLKIQRTQQEDSAVYLCASSLALDPRGYEQYFGPGTRLTVT.

V and J are TRBV29-1 and TRBJ1-1; 7 bases are shared with TRBD1. CDR3 length: 14 amino acids. V dropped 8 bases and J dropped 3; count of bases not matched to a gene: 12. Germline V gene lookup returns CDR1 SQVTM and CDR2 ANQGSEA. The CDR3 region is CSIASGGRYTEAFF. DNA for the CDR3: TGCAGCATAGCCTCAGGGGGAAGGTACACTGAAGCTTTCTTT.

This chain links TRBV11-2 with TRBJ1-2; possibly TRBD1 for D (5 bases). The germline V gene has CDR1 SGHAT and CDR2 FQNNGV. This CDR3 is 13 amino acids long. V was cut by 6 bases and J by 8 bases, with 16 bases left in between. CDR3: CASRLPGTRGYTF. In DNA, the CDR3 is TGTGCCAGCAGACTTCCCGGGACTCGCGGCTACACCTTC.

Many counts were recorded for this clonotype. The CDR3 DNA reads TGTGCCAGCAGCTTACCGGGACAGCGTAATGAGCAGTTCTTC. Its translation is CASSLPGQRNEQFF. V is TRBV7-2 and J is TRBJ2-1; 7 positions match TRBD1. The ends lost 2 bases at V and 7 bases at J; junction bases unmatched: 5. The CDR3 runs 14 residues. Germline V gene sequence: CDR1 SGHTA, CDR2 FQGNSA.

The rearrangement joins TRBV24-1 to TRBJ2-5; D is uncertain. V lost 0 bases and J lost 3, with 13 bases in between. Germline values: CDR1 KGHDR, CDR2 SFDVKD. The CDR3 has 16 residues. The CDR3 spells CATSDLGTNNEETQYF. The CDR3 coding sequence is TGTGCCACCAGTGATTTGGGCACGAACAACGAAGAGACCCAGTACTTC.

The chain joins TRBV20-1 to TRBJ2-2, with D possibly TRBD2 on 5 matching bases. The CDR3 consists of 17 residues. Between the trimmed V and J ends, which lost 0 bases and 4 bases, there was a span of 18 bases. CDR1 is DFQATT and CDR2 is SNEGSKA in the germline V gene (reference sequence). This CDR3 reads CSARDRSGDIGTGELFF. As DNA, the CDR3 is TGCAGTGCTAGAGATCGAAGCGGTGATATAGGCACCGGGGAGCTGTTTTTT.

For this clonotype: A read error may account for a junction end that differs from germline. V gene TRBV4-1 combines with J gene TRBJ2-3, with a weak D call TRBD1 (6 bases). There are 17 residues in the CDR3. Looked up from germline, CDR1 is MGHRA and CDR2 is YSYEKL. For the CDR3, the DNA is TGCGCCAGCAACCAAGTGGGTTCAGGGGTGGGCACAGATACGCAGTATTTT. Amino acids: CASNQVGSGVGTDTQYF.

The CDR3, as DNA: TGTGCCAGCAGGAGACAGGGGGGGCGGCCTGAAGCTTTCTTT. This codes for CASRRQGGRPEAFF. The gene calls are TRBV12-3 or TRBV12-4 and TRBJ1-1; 9 bases agree with TRBD1. V was pared by 6 bases and J by 6 bases, with 8 bases of the junction left unmatched. The CDR3 length is 14 residues.

The sample holds a few counts of this clonotype. This sequence joins TRBV6-6 and TRBJ2-3; the match to TRBD2 covers 8 bases. Germline V gene data show CDR1 as MNHNY and CDR2 as SVGAGI (reference sequence). J lost 2 bases, V lost 3 bases, and 10 bases had no gene match. The CDR3 extends over 17 amino acids. Here the CDR3 reads CASSYPFAGGATDTQYF. The CDR3 region has the DNA TGTGCCAGCAGTTATCCCTTTGCGGGGGGAGCCACAGATACGCAGTATTTT.

The rearrangement links TRBV6-6 to TRBJ2-1; a possible D gene is TRBD1 (5 bases). In germline, CDR1 is MNHNY, CDR2 SVGAGI (reference sequence). The length of the CDR3 is 14 residues. Trimming took off 2 bases at V and 0 bases at J, with 5 bases between the two ends. The CDR3, as DNA: TGTGCCAGCAGTTACAGGGGCTCCTACAATGAGCAGTTCTTC. It is translated as CASSYRGSYNEQFF.

V gene TRBV6-5 combines with J gene TRBJ1-2, with TRBD1 matching over 8 bases. This CDR3 is 12 amino acids long. In germline, CDR1 is MNHEY, CDR2 SVGAGI. V lost 5 bases, J lost 7 bases, and 3 bases stayed unmatched. CDR3 sequence (DNA): TGTGCCAGCAGTCGGACAGGGACTGGCTACACCTTC. Its protein product is CASSRTGTGYTF.

Only a few counts were recorded for this clonotype. The gene calls are TRBV6-6 and TRBJ2-3; either TRBD1 or TRBD2 may fit D (5 bases each). The CDR3 runs 15 residues. The V end lost 0 bases, the J end lost 6 bases, and 13 bases lay between the germline ends. Germline V CDR1 and CDR2: MNHNY, SVGAGI (reference sequence). The CDR3 nucleotides read TGTGCCAGCAGTTACTCCTTGGGACGTGGGGATACGCAGTATTTT. This codes for CASSYSLGRGDTQYF.